The rows below give T cell receptor beta chains drawn from one sample of a study of blood T cell repertoires in COVID-19. The table came from immunoSEQ multiplex PCR; TCRdb's copy has only in-frame clones and leaves some out. The sample contains some 140,000 clones, 65% to 80% of which appear only once. Input material: peripheral blood. These receptors were taken from a man older than 75 with acute or convalescent COVID-19. CDR3s include the opening cysteine and the closing phenylalanine or tryptophan. A D gene is named only where the DNA matches it firmly. Clone size appears in some rows only: once, few, many, or a class for an expanded clone.

V gene	D gene	J gene	clone size	CDR3 protein	CDR3 DNA
TRBV10-3	TRBD1	TRBJ2-7	.	CAIRSGQRYEQYF	TGTGCCATCAGATCGGGACAGCGCTACGAGCAGTACTTC
TRBV7-8	TRBD1	TRBJ2-5	.	CASWDRVPGGTQYF	TGTGCCAGCTGGGACAGGGTCCCGGGGGGGACCCAGTACTTC
TRBV18	TRBD1	TRBJ1-6	once	CASSPSTGRNSPLHF	TGTGCCAGCTCACCCTCGACAGGGCGGAATTCACCCCTCCACTTT
TRBV7-2	.	TRBJ1-5	.	CASSLVSGANQPQHF	TGTGCCAGCAGCTTAGTTTCAGGGGCGAATCAGCCCCAGCATTTT
TRBV7-2	TRBD1	TRBJ1-2	.	CASSAGTGAYGYTF	TGTGCCAGCAGCGCCGGGACAGGTGCCTATGGCTACACCTTC
TRBV19	.	TRBJ2-1	.	CASSIFFPRDNEQFF	TGTGCCAGTAGTATTTTCTTTCCCCGGGACAATGAGCAGTTCTTC
TRBV5-4	TRBD2	TRBJ2-7	.	CASSLEAGGSYEQYF	TGTGCCAGCAGCTTGGAAGCGGGGGGTTCCTACGAGCAGTACTTC
TRBV6-2/TRBV6-3	TRBD1	TRBJ1-2	.	CASSLDRDVYGYTF	TGTGCCAGCAGTTTGGACAGGGACGTCTATGGCTACACCTTC
TRBV5-6	.	TRBJ1-1	.	CASSLVVNTEAFF	TGTGCCAGCAGCTTGGTCGTTAACACTGAAGCTTTCTTT
TRBV10-3	.	TRBJ1-5	.	CAISEYGPAGNQPQHF	TGTGCCATCAGTGAGTACGGGCCTGCGGGGAATCAGCCCCAGCATTTT
TRBV5-8	.	TRBJ2-3	.	CASSLVATDTQYF	TGTGCCAGCAGCTTGGTAGCCACAGATACGCAGTATTTT
TRBV11-2	TRBD1	TRBJ2-6	.	CASASLWGRGSPGANVLTF	TGTGCCAGCGCCTCACTTTGGGGCAGGGGGTCCCCTGGGGCCAACGTCCTGACTTTC
TRBV11-2	TRBD1	TRBJ2-7	.	CASSSPDRDRNSYEQYF	TGTGCCAGCAGCTCACCCGACCGGGACAGAAACTCCTACGAGCAGTACTTC
TRBV6-2/TRBV6-3	.	TRBJ1-4	.	CASSFEATNEKLFF	TGTGCCAGCAGTTTTGAGGCAACTAATGAAAAACTGTTTTTT
TRBV7-2	TRBD2	TRBJ2-1	once	CASSRLAGGYNEQFF	TGTGCCAGCAGCAGACTAGCGGGGGGGTACAATGAGCAGTTCTTC
TRBV4-1	TRBD1	TRBJ1-5	.	CASSQAQGGASQPQHF	TGCGCCAGCAGCCAAGCCCAGGGGGGAGCGAGTCAGCCCCAGCATTTT
TRBV6-2/TRBV6-3	.	TRBJ1-2	.	CASSPPKELYGYTF	TGTGCCAGCAGTCCGCCGAAGGAGCTCTATGGCTACACCTTC
TRBV4-3	TRBD1	TRBJ2-3	few	CASSQETGVDTQYF	TGCGCCAGCAGCCAAGAGACAGGGGTGGATACGCAGTATTTT
TRBV7-2	.	TRBJ1-4	.	CASSLGWGGTNEKLFF	TGTGCCAGCAGCTTAGGTTGGGGAGGTACTAATGAAAAACTGTTTTTT
TRBV5-4	.	TRBJ2-1	.	CASSSTWSNEQFF	TGTGCCAGCAGCAGTACATGGTCCAATGAGCAGTTCTTC
TRBV2	TRBD2	TRBJ2-7	once	CASTAPLAGGREEQYF	TGTGCCAGCACCGCCCCCCTAGCGGGGGGGCGGGAGGAGCAGTACTTC
TRBV6-5	.	TRBJ2-7	.	CASWVQGMSIYEQYF	TGTGCCAGTTGGGTCCAGGGGATGTCAATCTACGAGCAGTACTTC
TRBV2	.	TRBJ2-3	.	CASTGVTGVTDTQYF	TGTGCCAGCACTGGCGTAACGGGGGTGACAGATACGCAGTATTTT
TRBV12-3/TRBV12-4	.	TRBJ2-1	few	CASSFVDEQFF	TGTGCCAGCAGTTTCGTCGATGAGCAGTTCTTC
TRBV7-2	TRBD1	TRBJ2-1	.	CASSRQGADNEQFF	TGTGCCAGCTCACGACAGGGGGCTGACAATGAGCAGTTCTTC
TRBV4-3	TRBD2	TRBJ2-7	.	CASSQDLLAGRYEQYF	TGCGCCAGCAGCCAAGATCTACTAGCGGGGAGATACGAGCAGTACTTC
TRBV7-2	.	TRBJ2-6	.	CASRPGGRRASGANVLTF	TGTGCCAGCAGACCCGGGGGACGGAGGGCATCTGGGGCCAACGTCCTGACTTTC
TRBV11-3	.	TRBJ1-1	.	CASSFQENTEAFF	TGTGCCAGCAGCTTCCAGGAGAACACTGAAGCTTTCTTT
TRBV6-6	TRBD2	TRBJ2-3	.	CASSPGGAWAYF	TGTGCCAGCAGCCCCGGGGGGGCGTGGGCGTATTTT
TRBV5-5	.	TRBJ2-1	.	CASSPPHRSFQFF	TGTGCCAGCAGCCCACCGCACAGGTCATTCCAGTTCTTC
TRBV7-9	TRBD1	TRBJ1-3	.	CASSFPTGGRRNTIYF	TGTGCCAGCAGCTTTCCGACAGGGGGGCGCAGAAACACCATATATTTT
TRBV7-2	.	TRBJ1-3	.	CASSLVAGRGGGNTIYF	TGTGCCAGCAGCTTAGTCGCAGGAAGAGGGGGTGGAAACACCATATATTTT
TRBV18	.	TRBJ1-2	.	CASSPNTQNGYTF	TGTGCCAGCTCTCCCAATACACAGAATGGCTACACCTTC
TRBV3-1/TRBV3-2	.	TRBJ2-7	once	CASSQAYRFSSYEQYF	TGTGCCAGCAGCCAAGCATACAGGTTTAGCTCCTACGAGCAGTACTTC
TRBV28	.	TRBJ1-1	.	CASSYEGGTTEAFF	TGTGCCAGCAGCTACGAAGGGGGAACCACTGAAGCTTTCTTT
TRBV28	.	TRBJ1-2	.	CASSLNRAGGYTF	TGTGCCAGCAGTTTAAACCGAGCGGGAGGCTACACCTTC
TRBV11-1	.	TRBJ2-7	.	CASSYAGSTYEQYF	TGTGCCAGCAGCTACGCGGGCAGCACCTACGAGCAGTACTTC
TRBV4-2	TRBD1	TRBJ2-2	.	CASGQGVVTGELFF	TGTGCCAGTGGACAGGGGGTCGTTACCGGGGAGCTGTTTTTT
TRBV7-2	TRBD2	TRBJ2-7	.	CASSLRLIAGSYEQYF	TGTGCCAGCAGCCTTAGGTTGATAGCGGGGAGCTACGAGCAGTACTTC
TRBV6-6	TRBD2	TRBJ2-5	once	CAIGGGAGQETQYF	TGTGCCATCGGGGGAGGGGCCGGGCAAGAGACCCAGTACTTC
TRBV2	.	TRBJ2-4	.	CASTLAKNIQYF	TGTGCCAGCACTTTAGCCAAAAACATTCAGTACTTC
TRBV4-1	TRBD2	TRBJ2-5	.	CASSQDPLTSGGVNQETQYF	TGCGCCAGCAGCCAAGATCCTTTGACTAGCGGGGGGGTAAATCAAGAGACCCAGTACTTC
TRBV3-1/TRBV3-2	.	TRBJ2-1	few	CASSQVRRVDNEQFF	TGTGCCAGCAGCCAAGTACGGCGGGTCGACAATGAGCAGTTCTTC
TRBV20-1	.	TRBJ2-1	once	CSASNWDLSNEQFF	TGCAGTGCTAGTAATTGGGACTTAAGCAATGAGCAGTTCTTC
TRBV5-1	TRBD1	TRBJ2-5	once	CASSFRKTGGVGETQYF	TGCGCCAGCAGCTTCCGAAAAACAGGGGGCGTCGGGGAGACCCAGTACTTC
TRBV4-3	TRBD1	TRBJ2-7	few	CASSRVTTGGSYEQYF	TGCGCCAGCAGCCGAGTCACGACAGGGGGCTCCTACGAGCAGTACTTC
TRBV3-1/TRBV3-2	.	TRBJ1-6	.	CASSPLVSGNSPLHF	TGTGCCAGCAGCCCCTTGGTTTCAGGGAATTCACCCCTCCACTTT
TRBV5-1	TRBD2	TRBJ2-3	.	CASSLASGGRSTDTQYF	TGCGCCAGCAGCTTGGCTAGCGGGGGGCGGAGCACAGATACGCAGTATTTT
TRBV7-9	TRBD2	TRBJ2-5	.	CASSHDRDYRIGVEETQYF	TGTGCCAGCAGCCATGACCGGGACTACCGCATAGGGGTAGAAGAGACCCAGTACTTC
TRBV6-2/TRBV6-3	TRBD1	TRBJ1-1	.	CASSYGTGGTTEAFF	TGTGCCAGCAGTTACGGGACAGGGGGGACAACTGAAGCTTTCTTT
TRBV7-2	.	TRBJ1-1	.	CASSLDAGLVTEAFF	TGTGCCAGCAGCTTAGATGCGGGGTTGGTCACTGAAGCTTTCTTT
TRBV24-1	.	TRBJ2-2	.	CATSAGFTGELFF	TGTGCCACCTCTGCGGGATTCACCGGGGAGCTGTTTTTT